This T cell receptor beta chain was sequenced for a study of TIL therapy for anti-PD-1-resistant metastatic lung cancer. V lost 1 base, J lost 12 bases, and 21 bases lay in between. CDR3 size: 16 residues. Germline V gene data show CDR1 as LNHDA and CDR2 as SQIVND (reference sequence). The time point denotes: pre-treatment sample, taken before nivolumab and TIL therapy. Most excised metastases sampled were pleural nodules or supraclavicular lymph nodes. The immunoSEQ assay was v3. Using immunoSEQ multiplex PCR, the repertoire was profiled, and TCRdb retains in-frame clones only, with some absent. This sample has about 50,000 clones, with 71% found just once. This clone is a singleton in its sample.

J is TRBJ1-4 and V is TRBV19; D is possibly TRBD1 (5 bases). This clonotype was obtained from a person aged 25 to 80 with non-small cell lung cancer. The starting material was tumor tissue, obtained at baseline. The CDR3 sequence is CASSIGPPQGSTELFF. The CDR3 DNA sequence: TGTGCCAGTAGTATAGGCCCCCCGCAGGGCTCAACGGAACTGTTTTTT.